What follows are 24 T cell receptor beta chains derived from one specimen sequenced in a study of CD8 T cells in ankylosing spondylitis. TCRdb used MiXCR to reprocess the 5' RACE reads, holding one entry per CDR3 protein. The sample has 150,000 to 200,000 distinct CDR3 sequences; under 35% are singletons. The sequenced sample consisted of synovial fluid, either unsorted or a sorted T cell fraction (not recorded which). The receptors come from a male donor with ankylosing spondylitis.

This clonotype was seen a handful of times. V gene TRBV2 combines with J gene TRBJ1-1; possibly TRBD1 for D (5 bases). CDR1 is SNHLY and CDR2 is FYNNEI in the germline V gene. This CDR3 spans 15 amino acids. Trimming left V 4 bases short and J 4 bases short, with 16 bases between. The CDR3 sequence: CASSAQGREGTEAFF. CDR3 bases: TGTGCCAGCAGTGCCCAGGGAAGGGAGGGCACTGAAGCTTTCTTT.

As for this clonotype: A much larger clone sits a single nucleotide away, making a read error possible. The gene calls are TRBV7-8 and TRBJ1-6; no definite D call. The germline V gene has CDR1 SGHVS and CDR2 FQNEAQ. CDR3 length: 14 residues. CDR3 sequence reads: CASSLDAVNTPLHF. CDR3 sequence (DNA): TGTGCCAGCAGCTTAGACGCGGTTAATACACCCCTCCACTTT.

The CDR3 loop is CASSRAGSTYNEQFF. CDR3 sequence (DNA): TGTGCCAGCAGCCGAGCAGGGAGCACCTACAATGAGCAGTTCTTC. The chain combines TRBV11-2 with TRBJ2-1; either TRBD1 or TRBD2 may supply D (5 bases each). Trimming pared 5 bases from V and 2 bases from J, leaving 13 bases between. Germline V gene data show CDR1 as SGHAT and CDR2 as FQNNGV. This CDR3 spans 15 amino acids.

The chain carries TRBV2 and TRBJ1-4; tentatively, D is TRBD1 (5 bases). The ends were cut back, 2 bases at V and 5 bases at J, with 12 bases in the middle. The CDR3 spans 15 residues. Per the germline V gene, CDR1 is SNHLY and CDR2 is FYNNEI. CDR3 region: CASSESGRSNEKLFF. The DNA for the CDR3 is TGTGCCAGCAGTGAATCGGGACGGTCGAATGAAAAACTGTTTTTT.

The DNA of the CDR3 is TGCAGTGCTAGACTCATGACAGGTCAAGAGACCCAGTACTTC. Translating it yields CSARLMTGQETQYF. The J gene is TRBJ2-5, the V gene TRBV20-1, with D perhaps TRBD1 (6 bases). The V end lost 2 bases, the J end lost 2 bases, and 12 bases lay between the germline ends. There are 14 residues in the CDR3. In germline, CDR1 is DFQATT, CDR2 SNEGSKA (reference sequence).

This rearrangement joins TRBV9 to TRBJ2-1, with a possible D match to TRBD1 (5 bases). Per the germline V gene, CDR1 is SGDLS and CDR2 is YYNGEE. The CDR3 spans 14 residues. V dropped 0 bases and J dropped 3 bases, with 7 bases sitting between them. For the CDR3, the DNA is TGTGCCAGCAGCGTAGAGGGGAACTACAATGAGCAGTTCTTC. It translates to CASSVEGNYNEQFF.

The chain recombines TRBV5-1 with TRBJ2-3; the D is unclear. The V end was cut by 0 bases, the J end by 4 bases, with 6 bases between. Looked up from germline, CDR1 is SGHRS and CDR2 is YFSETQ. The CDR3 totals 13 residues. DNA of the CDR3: TGCGCCAGCAGCTTGGTGCCGGCAGATACGCAGTATTTT. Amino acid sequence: CASSLVPADTQYF.

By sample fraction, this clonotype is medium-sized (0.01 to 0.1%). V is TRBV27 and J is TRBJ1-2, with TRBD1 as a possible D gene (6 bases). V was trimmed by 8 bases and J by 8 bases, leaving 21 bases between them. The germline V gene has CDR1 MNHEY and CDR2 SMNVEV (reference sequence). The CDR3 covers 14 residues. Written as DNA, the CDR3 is TGTGCCAGCTGCGCCGACGGGGGGGCTCGGGGCTACACCTTC. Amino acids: CASCADGGARGYTF.

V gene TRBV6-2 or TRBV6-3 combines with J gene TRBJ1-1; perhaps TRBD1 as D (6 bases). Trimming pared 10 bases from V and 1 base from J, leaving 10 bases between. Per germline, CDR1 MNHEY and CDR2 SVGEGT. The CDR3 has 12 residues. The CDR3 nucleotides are TGTGCCACGGGACACCCGAACACTGAAGCTTTCTTT. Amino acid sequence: CATGHPNTEAFF.

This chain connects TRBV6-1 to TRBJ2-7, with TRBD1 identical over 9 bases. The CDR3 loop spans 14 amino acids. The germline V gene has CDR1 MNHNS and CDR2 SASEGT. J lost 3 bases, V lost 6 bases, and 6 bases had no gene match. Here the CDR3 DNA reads TGTGCCAGCAGGGAACCGGGACAGGGCTACGAGCAGTACTTC. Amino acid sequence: CASREPGQGYEQYF.

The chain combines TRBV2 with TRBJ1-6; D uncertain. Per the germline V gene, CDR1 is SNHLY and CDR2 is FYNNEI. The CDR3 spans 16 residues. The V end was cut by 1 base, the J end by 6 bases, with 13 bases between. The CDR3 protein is CASSEGTPWGNSPLHF. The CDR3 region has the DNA TGTGCCAGCAGTGAAGGCACCCCTTGGGGTAATTCACCCCTCCACTTT.

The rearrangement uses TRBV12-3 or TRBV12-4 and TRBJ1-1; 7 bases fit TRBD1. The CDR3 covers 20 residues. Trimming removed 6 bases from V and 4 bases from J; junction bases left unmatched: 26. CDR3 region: CASSHIPTQGRILKVTEAFF. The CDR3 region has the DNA TGTGCCAGCAGCCACATACCGACACAGGGGCGGATTTTAAAGGTCACTGAAGCTTTCTTT.

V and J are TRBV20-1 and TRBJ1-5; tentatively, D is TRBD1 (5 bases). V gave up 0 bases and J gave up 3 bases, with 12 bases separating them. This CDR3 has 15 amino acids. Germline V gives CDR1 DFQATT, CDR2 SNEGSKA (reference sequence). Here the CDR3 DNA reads TGCAGTGCTAGAGATATGGGGCGGGACAATCAGCCCCAGCATTTT. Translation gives CSARDMGRDNQPQHF.

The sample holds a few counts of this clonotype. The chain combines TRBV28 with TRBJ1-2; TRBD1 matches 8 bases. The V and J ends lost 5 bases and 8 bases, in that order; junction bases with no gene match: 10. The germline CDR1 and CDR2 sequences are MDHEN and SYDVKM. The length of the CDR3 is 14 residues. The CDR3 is CASSLEWTGSGYTF. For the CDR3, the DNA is TGTGCCAGCAGTCTAGAATGGACAGGGAGCGGCTACACCTTC.

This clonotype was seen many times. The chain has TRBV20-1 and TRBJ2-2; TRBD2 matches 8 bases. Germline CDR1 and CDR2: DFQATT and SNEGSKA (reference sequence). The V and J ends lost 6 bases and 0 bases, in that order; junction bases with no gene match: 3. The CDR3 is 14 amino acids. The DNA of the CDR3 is TGCAGTGCAAGACTAGCGACGAACACCGGGGAGCTGTTTTTT. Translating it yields CSARLATNTGELFF.

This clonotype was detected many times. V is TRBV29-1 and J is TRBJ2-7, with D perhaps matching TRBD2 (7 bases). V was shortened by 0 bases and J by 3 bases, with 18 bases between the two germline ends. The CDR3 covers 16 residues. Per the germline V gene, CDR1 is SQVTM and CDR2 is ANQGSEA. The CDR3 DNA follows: TGCAGCGTTGAAGAGACTAGGGGGGGACTGAACTACGAGCAGTACTTC. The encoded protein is CSVEETRGGLNYEQYF.

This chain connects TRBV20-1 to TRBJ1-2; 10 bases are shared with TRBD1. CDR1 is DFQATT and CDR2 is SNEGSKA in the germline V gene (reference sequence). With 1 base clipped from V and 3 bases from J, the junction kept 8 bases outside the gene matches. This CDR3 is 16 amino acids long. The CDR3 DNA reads TGCAGTGCTAGAGTCCCGGGACAGGGGAGGTACTATGGCTACACCTTC. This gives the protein CSARVPGQGRYYGYTF.

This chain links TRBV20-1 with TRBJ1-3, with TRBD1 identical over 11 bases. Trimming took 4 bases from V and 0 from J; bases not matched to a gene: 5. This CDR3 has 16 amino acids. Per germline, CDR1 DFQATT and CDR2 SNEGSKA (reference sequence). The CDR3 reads CSATRTGGRSGNTIYF. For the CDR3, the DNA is TGCAGTGCTACTAGGACAGGGGGCCGCTCTGGAAACACCATATATTTT.

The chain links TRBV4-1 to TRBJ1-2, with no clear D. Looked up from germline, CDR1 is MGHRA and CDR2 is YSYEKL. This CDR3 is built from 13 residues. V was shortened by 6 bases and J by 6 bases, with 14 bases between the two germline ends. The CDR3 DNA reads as TGCGCCAGCAGTCTAAAGGGCGCGCATGGCTACACCTTC. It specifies CASSLKGAHGYTF.

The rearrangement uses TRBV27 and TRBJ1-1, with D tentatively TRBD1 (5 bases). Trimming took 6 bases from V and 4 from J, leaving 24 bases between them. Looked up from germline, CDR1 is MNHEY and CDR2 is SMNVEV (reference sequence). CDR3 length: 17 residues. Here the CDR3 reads CASSASQGRFQGTEAFF. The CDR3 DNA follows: TGTGCCAGCAGCGCCAGTCAGGGTCGATTTCAGGGCACTGAAGCTTTCTTT.

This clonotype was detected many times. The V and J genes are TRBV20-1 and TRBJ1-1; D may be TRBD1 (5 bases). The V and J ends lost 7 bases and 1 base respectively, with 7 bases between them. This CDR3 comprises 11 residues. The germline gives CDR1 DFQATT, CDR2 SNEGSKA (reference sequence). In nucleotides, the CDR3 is TGCAGTGGGCAGGGGAACACTGAAGCTTTCTTT. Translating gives CSGQGNTEAFF.

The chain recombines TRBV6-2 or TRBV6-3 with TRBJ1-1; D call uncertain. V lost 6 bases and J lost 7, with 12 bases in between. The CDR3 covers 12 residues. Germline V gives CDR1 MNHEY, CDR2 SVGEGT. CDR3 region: CASSLRRGEAFF. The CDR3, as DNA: TGTGCCAGCAGCCTCCGCAGAGGTGAAGCTTTCTTT.

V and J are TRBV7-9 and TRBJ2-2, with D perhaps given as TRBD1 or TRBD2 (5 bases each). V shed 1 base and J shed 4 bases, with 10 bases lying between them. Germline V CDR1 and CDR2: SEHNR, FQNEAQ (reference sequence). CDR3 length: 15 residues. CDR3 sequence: CASSLVWDGTGELFF. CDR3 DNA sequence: TGTGCCAGCAGCTTAGTATGGGACGGCACCGGGGAGCTGTTTTTT.

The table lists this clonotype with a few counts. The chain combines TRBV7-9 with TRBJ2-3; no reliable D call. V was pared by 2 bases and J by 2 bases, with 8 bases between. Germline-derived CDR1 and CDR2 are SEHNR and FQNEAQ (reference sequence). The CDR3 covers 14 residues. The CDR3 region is CASSLILNTDTQYF. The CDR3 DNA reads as TGTGCCAGCAGCTTAATACTGAACACAGATACGCAGTATTTT.